These T cell receptor beta chains were read from a single sample in a study of cytomegalovirus exposure and HLA in healthy donors. Profiling relied on immunoSEQ multiplex PCR, and the TCRdb table lists in-frame clones only, not all of them. In the table there are around 150,000 clones, 60% to 80% of which are singletons. The sample consisted of PBMCs. These receptors were taken from a male donor in good health and CMV-seronegative. Each CDR3 is given without its conserved first and last residue.

>12|TRBV9|TRBJ2-1
ASSVGGQLNEQF
>10|TRBV4-2|TRBJ2-1
ASSQETGEQF
>14|TRBV4-2|TRBJ2-1
ASSHPPGLAWNEQF
>10|TRBV7-9|TRBJ2-1
ASSSRGNEQF
>11|TRBV6-6|TRBJ2-7
ASNRGQGPEQY
>15|TRBV19|TRBJ1-2
ASISDGTGKTNYGYT
>14|TRBV5-1|TRBJ1-1
ASSLDITWAGTEAF
>11|TRBV5-8|TRBJ1-6
ASSLSAGGPLH
>13|TRBV7-2|TRBJ2-5
ASSLGSGARETQY
>13|TRBV6-1|TRBJ1-1
ASREGQGWNTEAF
>15|TRBV28|TRBJ1-1
ASSTQGVGTRNTEAF
>13|TRBV7-3|TRBJ1-3
ASTGDRVRGNTIY
>13|TRBV6-1|TRBJ1-3
ASSPLGSSGNTIY
>15|TRBV5-5|TRBJ2-3
ASSTRTSGGTVDTQY
>13|TRBV28|TRBJ2-2
ASSLQGRTTGELF
>11|TRBV10-3|TRBJ2-1
AITSGTYNEQF
>14|TRBV28|TRBJ2-7
ASSPPRASLTYEQY
>13|TRBV10-3|TRBJ2-3
AISSGTGAGDTQY
>13|TRBV4-2|TRBJ2-5
ASSQDASGGETQY
>14|TRBV4-1|TRBJ1-5
ASSHMGGRAGQPQH
>14|TRBV28|TRBJ1-1
ASSLGTRGLNTEAF
>15|TRBV28|TRBJ1-2
ASSLRAGLPINYGYT
>15|TRBV7-2|TRBJ1-2
ASSLLLPGTVGYGYT
>10|TRBV9|TRBJ2-2
ASRVQGGELF
>12|TRBV5-1|TRBJ1-6
ASSLTGSNSPLH
>11|TRBV29-1|TRBJ1-5
SVGGQESQPQH
>14|TRBV2|TRBJ2-7
ASRPRTSGRAREQY
>13|TRBV6-1|TRBJ1-5
ASSPLWASNQPQH
>12|TRBV7-3|TRBJ2-7
ASSNPGSNSEQY
>12|TRBV7-2|TRBJ2-7
ASSPGQGYYEQY
>13|TRBV5-6|TRBJ1-5
ASSSESQGNQPQH
>14|TRBV19|TRBJ1-5
ASSPHMGQGNQPQH
>12|TRBV6-5|TRBJ2-1
ASSQFDTYNEQF
>12|TRBV5-8|TRBJ2-3
ASSPGQGADTQY
>10|TRBV25-1|TRBJ2-7
ASSETGNKQY
>11|TRBV5-1|TRBJ2-3
ASSLYGEDTQY
>12|TRBV25-1|TRBJ1-2
ASSEGFRVGGYT
>10|TRBV2|TRBJ2-7
ASIRQAREQY
>12|TRBV6-5|TRBJ1-6
ASSYSGDSSPLH
>13|TRBV7-3|TRBJ2-5
ASSLAGGSQETQY
>12|TRBV2|TRBJ2-1
ATGWDSSYNEQF
>11|TRBV30|TRBJ2-4
AWSGDFANIQY
>14|TRBV28|TRBJ1-1
ASSVIPRGRRTEAF
>14|TRBV6-5|-
ASSYSLPLQGYEQY
>15|TRBV19|TRBJ2-6
ASSVAGGRRGANVLT
>13|TRBV27|TRBJ2-2
ASRRTGGAAGELF
>12|TRBV7-8|TRBJ2-4
ASSFGQGSGIQY
>12|TRBV18|TRBJ1-1
ASSQPGSYTEAF
>15|TRBV18|TRBJ1-1
ASSPQGLRGMNTEAF
>12|TRBV6-6|TRBJ2-7
ASRTLGGAYEQY
>12|TRBV19|TRBJ1-1
ASSTGFSGTEAF
>13|TRBV27|TRBJ1-1
ASSLLQGGITEAF
>12|TRBV9|TRBJ1-1
ASSVLPGGTEAF
>11|TRBV2|TRBJ2-1
AVRSGVYNEQF
>10|TRBV28|TRBJ2-2
ASSLRLGELF